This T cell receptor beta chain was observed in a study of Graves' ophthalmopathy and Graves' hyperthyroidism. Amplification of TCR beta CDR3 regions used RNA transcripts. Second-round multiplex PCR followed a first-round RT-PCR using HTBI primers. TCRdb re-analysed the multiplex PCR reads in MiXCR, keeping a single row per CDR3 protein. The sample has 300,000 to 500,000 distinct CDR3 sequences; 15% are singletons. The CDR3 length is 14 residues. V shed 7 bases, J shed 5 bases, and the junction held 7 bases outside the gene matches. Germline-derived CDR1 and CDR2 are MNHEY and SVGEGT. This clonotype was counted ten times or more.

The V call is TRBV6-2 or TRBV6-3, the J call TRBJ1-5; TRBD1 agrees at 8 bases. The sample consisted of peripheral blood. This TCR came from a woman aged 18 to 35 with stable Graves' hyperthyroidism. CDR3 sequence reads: CASTTDRGYQPQHF. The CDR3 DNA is TGTGCCAGCACCACTGACAGGGGTTATCAGCCCCAGCATTTT.